This T cell receptor beta chain came from a study of T-cell memory formation after mild COVID-19. Study-level findings and limits: A second wave expanding day 15 to 37 was CD4+-biased; contracting clones were balanced. Largely, contracting CD4+ clones fell within CM and EM, and contracting CD8+ clones within EMRA.

TCR alpha and TCR beta cDNA libraries carrying sample barcodes and UMIs came from 5'RACE with constant-segment primers. MiXCR, run by TCRdb on the 5' RACE reads, gives a single entry per CDR3 protein. Found here are 210,000 or so distinct CDR3 sequences, under 30% of them singletons; the top ten hold about an eighth. Germline assignment: CDR1 SQVTM and CDR2 ANQGSEA. J gave up 10 bases and V 5 bases, and 6 bases lay outside the gene matches. The CDR3 totals 12 residues. In its sample, this clonotype was seen a few times. Its antigen is still unknown. The rearrangement uses TRBV29-1 and TRBJ1-1; 11 bases fit TRBD1. The sequence derives from an adult woman who had mild COVID-19 (a few samples of this study predate the infection). Cell type and time point are not known. The specimen was PBMCs or a T cell subset sorted from them (not recorded which). CDR3 bases: TGCAGCGTTCCGGGACAGGGGGAAGCAGCTTTCTTT. Translated: CSVPGQGEAAFF.